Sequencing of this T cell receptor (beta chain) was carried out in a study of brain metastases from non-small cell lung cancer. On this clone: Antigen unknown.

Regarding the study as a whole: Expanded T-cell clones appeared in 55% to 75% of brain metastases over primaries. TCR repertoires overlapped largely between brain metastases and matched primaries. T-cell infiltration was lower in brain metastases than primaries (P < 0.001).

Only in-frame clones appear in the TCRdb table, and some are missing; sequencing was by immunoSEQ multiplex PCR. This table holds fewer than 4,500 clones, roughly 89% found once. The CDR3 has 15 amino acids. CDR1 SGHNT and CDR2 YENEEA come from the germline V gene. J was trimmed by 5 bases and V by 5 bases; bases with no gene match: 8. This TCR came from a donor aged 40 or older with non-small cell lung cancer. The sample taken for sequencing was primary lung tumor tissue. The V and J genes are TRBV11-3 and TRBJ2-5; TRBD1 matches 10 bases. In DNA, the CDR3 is TGTGCCAGCAGCCCCGGGACAGGGGCGCCGGAGACCCAGTACTTC. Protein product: CASSPGTGAPETQYF. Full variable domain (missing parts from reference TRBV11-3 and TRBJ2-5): EAGVVQSPRYKIIEKKQPVAFWCNPISGHNTLYWYLQNLGQGPELLIRYENEEAVDDSQLPKDRFSAERLKGVDSTLKIQPAELGDSAVYLCASSPGTGAPETQYFGPGTRLLVL.